Each of the 7 T cell receptor beta chains below was sequenced from the same sample in a study of blood T cell repertoires in COVID-19. Produced via immunoSEQ multiplex PCR; TCRdb's table is partial and in-frame only. The table includes under 200,000 clones, about four fifths detected once. The specimen sequenced was peripheral blood. These receptors were collected from a man in his sixties or seventies with active or convalescent COVID-19.

The chain couples TRBV12-1 to TRBJ2-5; the table's D call TRBD2 went unverified against the DNA. TRBV12-1 is assigned pseudogene status. The CDR3 spans 16 residues. CDR3 sequence (DNA): TGTGCCAGCAGCGTCGAAACTAGACTGGGCCAAGAGACCCAGTACTTC. Translation gives CASSVETRLGQETQYF.

V and J are TRBV5-1 and TRBJ2-1; 11 nucleotides agree with TRBD2. The CDR3 covers 16 residues. Trimming took 4 bases from V and 0 from J; bases not matched to a gene: 3. The germline V gene encodes CDR1 SGHRS and CDR2 YFSETQ. The CDR3 spells CASSRGTSGSYNEQFF. The DNA of the CDR3 is TGCGCCAGCAGCAGGGGGACTAGCGGCTCCTACAATGAGCAGTTCTTC. Filled out from reference TRBV5-1 and TRBJ2-1, the complete variable domain reads KAGVTQTPRYLIKTRGQQVTLSCSPISGHRSVSWYQQTPGQGLQFLFEYFSETQRNKGNFPGRFSGRQFSNSRSEMNVSTLELGDSALYLCASSRGTSGSYNEQFFGPGTRLTVL.

This clone was found once. The V call is TRBV27, the J call TRBJ2-7; 7 nucleotides align to TRBD1. This CDR3 has 13 amino acids. The V gene's germline CDR1 is MNHEY and CDR2 SMNVEV (reference sequence). After removal of 7 bases from V and 6 bases from J, the junction contained 9 bases not matched to a gene. The CDR3: CASTTRGGSEQYF. The CDR3 DNA sequence: TGTGCCAGCACTACGAGAGGGGGCAGCGAGCAGTACTTC.

This chain links TRBV29-1 with TRBJ1-2, with TRBD1 as a possible D gene (6 bases). Trimming took 7 bases from V and 7 from J, leaving 13 bases between them. The CDR3 is 11 amino acids. Germline loops: CDR1 SQVTM, CDR2 ANQGSEA. The CDR3 loop is CSAERGGGYTF. DNA of the CDR3: TGCAGCGCCGAAAGGGGGGGTGGCTACACCTTC.

This clone was found once. The V call is TRBV5-1, the J call TRBJ1-1, with TRBD1 as a possible D gene (5 bases). The CDR3 extends over 15 amino acids. Per the germline V gene, CDR1 is SGHRS and CDR2 is YFSETQ. Between the trimmed V and J ends, which lost 0 bases and 5 bases, there was a span of 14 bases. The CDR3, as DNA: TGCGCCAGCAGCTTGGAAGGGGTTTTACGGACTGAAGCTTTCTTT. Protein sequence: CASSLEGVLRTEAFF.

This clone came up a few times. The CDR3 coding sequence is TGTGCCAGTAGAAAGACAGGGGCACGCAATGAGCAGTTCTTC. As protein: CASRKTGARNEQFF. V is TRBV19 and J is TRBJ2-1; 8 bases agree with TRBD1. The CDR3 spans 14 residues. The V segment lost 6 bases and the J segment 6 bases; nucleotides outside the gene matches: 7. CDR1 LNHDA and CDR2 SQIVND come from the germline V gene (reference sequence).

The genes are TRBV9 and TRBJ2-1; 8 nucleotides line up with TRBD2. CDR1 and CDR2 from the germline V gene are SGDLS and YYNGEE. With 0 bases clipped from V and 7 bases from J, the junction kept 0 bases outside the gene matches. The CDR3 is 13 residues long. The CDR3 sequence: CASSVASGNEQFF. The CDR3 DNA follows: TGTGCCAGCAGCGTAGCTAGCGGGAATGAGCAGTTCTTC. Full variable domain (rest looked up from reference TRBV9 and TRBJ2-1): DSGVTQTPKHLITATGQRVTLRCSPRSGDLSVYWYQQSLDQGLQFLIQYYNGEERAKGNILERFSAQQFPDLHSELNLSSLELGDSALYFCASSVASGNEQFFGPGTRLTVL.